This is a list of T cell receptor beta chains from one sample in a study of blood T cell repertoires in COVID-19. The assay was immunoSEQ multiplex PCR, and TCRdb's table has in-frame clones only and misses some. The data hold around 300,000 clones, with 88% observed a single time. The sequenced sample was PBMCs or T cells enriched from blood (not recorded which). These receptors all stem from a woman aged 25 to 45 who had recovered from COVID-19. CDR3s include the opening cysteine and the closing phenylalanine or tryptophan. D genes are given only for firm matches. Rows give clone size only sometimes, using once, few, many, or a class for an expanded clone.

j_gene	v_gene	abundance	d_gene	CDR3aa	CDR3nt
TRBJ2-2	TRBV7-2	once	NA	CASSWTMYTGELFF	TGTGCCAGCAGCTGGACTATGTACACCGGGGAGCTGTTTTTT
TRBJ1-6	TRBV5-1	once	TRBD1	CASSQTTGESPLHF	TGCGCCAGCAGCCAGACGACAGGGGAATCACCCCTCCACTTT
TRBJ2-3	TRBV13	NA	TRBD2	CASSLVTSAGDTQYF	TGTGCCAGCAGCTTAGTCACTAGCGCTGGGGATACGCAGTATTTT
TRBJ2-1	TRBV12-3/TRBV12-4	NA	NA	CASRSSYEQFF	TGTGCCAGCAGATCGTCTTATGAGCAGTTCTTC
TRBJ2-7	TRBV10-3	NA	TRBD1	CAIRGTGEMEQYF	TGTGCCATCAGAGGGACAGGGGAGATGGAGCAGTACTTC
TRBJ2-1	TRBV4-2	NA	TRBD2	CASSQDTLAGGDHEQFF	TGTGCCAGCAGCCAAGACACACTAGCGGGAGGCGACCACGAGCAGTTCTTC
TRBJ1-1	TRBV12-3/TRBV12-4	NA	NA	CASSPPRVAEAFF	TGTGCCAGCAGTCCACCACGGGTGGCTGAAGCTTTCTTT
TRBJ1-4	TRBV7-2	NA	NA	CASSLKRGVEKLFF	TGTGCCAGCAGCTTAAAGCGCGGCGTGGAAAAACTGTTTTTT
TRBJ2-3	TRBV4-1	NA	NA	CASSQTDSPDTQYF	TGCGCCAGCAGCCAAACGGACTCTCCAGATACGCAGTATTTT
TRBJ1-4	TRBV6-5	few	TRBD1	CASSRGTGHEKLFF	TGTGCCAGCAGCCGCGGGACAGGTCACGAAAAACTGTTTTTT
TRBJ1-5	TRBV28	NA	NA	CASSRTGQKFNQPQHF	TGTGCCAGCAGTCGAACGGGACAAAAATTCAATCAGCCCCAGCATTTT
TRBJ2-3	TRBV4-1	few	TRBD2	CASSQAPSGSRIFTDTQYF	TGCGCCAGCAGCCAAGCTCCGAGCGGGAGCCGTATATTCACAGATACGCAGTATTTT
TRBJ1-5	TRBV6-1	NA	TRBD1	CASSEVGQGIGGSQPQHF	TGTGCCAGCAGTGAAGTCGGACAGGGAATCGGTGGTTCCCAGCCCCAGCATTTT
TRBJ1-2	TRBV6-5	NA	TRBD1	CASSRGTGPNYGYTF	TGTGCCAGCAGTCGGGGGACAGGCCCCAACTATGGCTACACCTTC
TRBJ1-2	TRBV28	few	NA	CASSLARLGYGYTF	TGTGCCAGCAGTCTGGCCAGGCTCGGCTATGGCTACACCTTC
TRBJ1-2	TRBV28	NA	TRBD1	CASGSRDRANYGYTF	TGTGCCAGCGGGTCCCGGGACAGGGCCAACTATGGCTACACCTTC
TRBJ2-7	TRBV18	NA	TRBD1	CASTEGQGKSYEQYF	TGTGCCAGCACTGAGGGACAGGGGAAGTCCTACGAGCAGTACTTC
TRBJ1-3	TRBV5-1	NA	NA	CASSLVGLRGSAGNTIYF	TGCGCCAGCAGCTTGGTGGGGTTAAGGGGCAGTGCTGGAAACACCATATATTTT
TRBJ1-6	TRBV27	NA	NA	CASHESGNSPLHF	TGTGCCAGCCATGAATCAGGGAATTCACCCCTCCACTTT
TRBJ2-1	TRBV6-5	NA	NA	CASSYASAAYNEQFF	TGTGCCAGCAGTTACGCCTCCGCGGCCTACAATGAGCAGTTCTTC
TRBJ1-2	TRBV28	NA	TRBD1	CASREQGARGGYTF	TGTGCCAGCAGAGAACAGGGGGCGCGTGGTGGCTACACCTTC
TRBJ2-7	TRBV27	NA	NA	CASSFQGLYEQYF	TGTGCCAGCAGTTTCCAGGGCCTCTACGAGCAGTACTTC
TRBJ1-3	TRBV9	once	NA	CASSVAGISGNTIYF	TGTGCCAGCAGCGTAGCGGGGATCTCTGGAAACACCATATATTTT